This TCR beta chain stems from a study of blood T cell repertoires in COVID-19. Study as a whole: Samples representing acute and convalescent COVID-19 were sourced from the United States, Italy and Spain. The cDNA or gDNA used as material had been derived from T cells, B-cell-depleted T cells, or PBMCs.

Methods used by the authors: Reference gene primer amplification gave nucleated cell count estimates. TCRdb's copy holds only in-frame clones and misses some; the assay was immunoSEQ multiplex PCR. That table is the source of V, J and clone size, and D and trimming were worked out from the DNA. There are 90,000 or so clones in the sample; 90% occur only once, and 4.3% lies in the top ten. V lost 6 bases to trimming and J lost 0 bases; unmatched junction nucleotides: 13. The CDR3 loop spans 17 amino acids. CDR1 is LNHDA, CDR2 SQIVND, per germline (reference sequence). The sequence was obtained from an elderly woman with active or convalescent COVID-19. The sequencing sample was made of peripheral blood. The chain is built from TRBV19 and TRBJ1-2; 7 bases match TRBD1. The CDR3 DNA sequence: TGTGCCAGTAGCCCCGGACAGGTGAATTTGGCTAACTATGGCTACACCTTC. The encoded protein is CASSPGQVNLANYGYTF. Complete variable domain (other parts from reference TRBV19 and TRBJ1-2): DGGITQSPKYLFRKEGQNVTLSCEQNLNHDAMYWYRQDPGQGLRLIYYSQIVNDFQKGDIAEGYSVSREKKESFPLTVTSAQKNPTAFYLCASSPGQVNLANYGYTFGSGTRLTVV.